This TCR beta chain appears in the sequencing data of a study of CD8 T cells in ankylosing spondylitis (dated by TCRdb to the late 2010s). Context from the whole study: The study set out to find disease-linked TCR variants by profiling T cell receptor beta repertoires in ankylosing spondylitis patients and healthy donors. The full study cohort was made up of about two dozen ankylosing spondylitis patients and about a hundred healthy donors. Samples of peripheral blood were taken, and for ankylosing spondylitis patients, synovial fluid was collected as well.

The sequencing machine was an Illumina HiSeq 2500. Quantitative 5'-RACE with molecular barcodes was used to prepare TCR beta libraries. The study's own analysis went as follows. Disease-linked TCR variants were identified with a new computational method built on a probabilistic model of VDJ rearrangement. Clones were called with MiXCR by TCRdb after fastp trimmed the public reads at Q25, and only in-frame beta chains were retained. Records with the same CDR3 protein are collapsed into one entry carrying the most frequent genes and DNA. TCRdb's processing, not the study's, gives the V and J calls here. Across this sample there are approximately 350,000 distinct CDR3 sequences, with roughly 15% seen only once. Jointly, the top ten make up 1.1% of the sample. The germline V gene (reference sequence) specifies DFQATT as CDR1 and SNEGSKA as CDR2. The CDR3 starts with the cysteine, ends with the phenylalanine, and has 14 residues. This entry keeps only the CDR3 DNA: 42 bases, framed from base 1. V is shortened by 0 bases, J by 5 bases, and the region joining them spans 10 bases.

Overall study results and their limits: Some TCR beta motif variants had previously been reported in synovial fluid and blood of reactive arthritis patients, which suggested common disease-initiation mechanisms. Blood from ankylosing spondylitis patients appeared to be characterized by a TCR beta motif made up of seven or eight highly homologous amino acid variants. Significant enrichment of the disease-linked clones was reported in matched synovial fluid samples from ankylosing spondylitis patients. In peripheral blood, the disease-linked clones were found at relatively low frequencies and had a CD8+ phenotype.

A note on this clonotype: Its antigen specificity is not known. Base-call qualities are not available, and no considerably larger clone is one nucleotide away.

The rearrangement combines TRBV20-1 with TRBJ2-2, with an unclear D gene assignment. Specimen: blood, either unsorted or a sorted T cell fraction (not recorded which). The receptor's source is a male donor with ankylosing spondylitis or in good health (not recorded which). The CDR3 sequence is CSARDRAQTGELFF. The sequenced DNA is TGCAGTGCTAGAGATAGGGCACAGACCGGGGAGCTGTTTTTT.